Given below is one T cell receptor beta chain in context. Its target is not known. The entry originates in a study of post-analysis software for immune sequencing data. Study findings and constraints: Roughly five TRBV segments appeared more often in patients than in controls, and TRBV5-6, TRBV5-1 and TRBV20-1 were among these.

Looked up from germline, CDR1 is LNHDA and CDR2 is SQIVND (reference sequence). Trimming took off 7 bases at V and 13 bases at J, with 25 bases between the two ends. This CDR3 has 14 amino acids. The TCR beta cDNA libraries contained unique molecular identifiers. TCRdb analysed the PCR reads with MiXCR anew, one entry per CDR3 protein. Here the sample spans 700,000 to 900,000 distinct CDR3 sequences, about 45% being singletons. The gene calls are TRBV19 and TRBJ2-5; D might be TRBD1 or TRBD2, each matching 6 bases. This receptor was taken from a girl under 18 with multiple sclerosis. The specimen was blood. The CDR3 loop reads CASMGGGHPGELYF. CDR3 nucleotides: TGTGCCAGTATGGGAGGTGGACACCCAGGGGAGCTGTACTTC.